A single sample is the source of the 9 T cell receptor beta chains below, sequenced in a study of T cells after yellow fever vaccination. TCRdb itself ran the 5' RACE reads through MiXCR, one entry per CDR3 protein. This table has 200,000 to 300,000 distinct CDR3 sequences, over 10% appearing once. The source was CD4+ T cells sorted from PBMCs, collected 45 days after the yellow fever booster vaccination. The receptors shown here come from a young man who received the YFV17D yellow fever vaccine.

This clonotype turned up a few times. The chain recombines TRBV7-2 with TRBJ2-1; TRBD1 matches 9 bases. Germline V gene data show CDR1 as SGHTA and CDR2 as FQGNSA. Trimming cost V 2 bases and J 3 bases; bases outside gene matches: 20. CDR3 length: 21 amino acids. The CDR3 spells CASSLPRPVQGAKGGYNEQFF. Here the CDR3 DNA reads TGTGCCAGCAGCTTACCGCGTCCGGTACAGGGGGCCAAAGGAGGCTACAATGAGCAGTTCTTC. The whole variable domain, remainder taken from reference TRBV7-2 and TRBJ2-1, is GAGVSQSPSNKVTEKGKDVELRCDPISGHTALYWYRQSLGQGLEFLIYFQGNSAPDKSGLPSDRFSAERTGGSVSTLTIQRTQQEDSAVYLCASSLPRPVQGAKGGYNEQFFGPGTRLTVL.

The V call is TRBV30, the J call TRBJ2-1; maybe TRBD1 (5 bases). Germline V gene sequence: CDR1 GTSNPN, CDR2 SVGIG (reference sequence). This CDR3 is built from 16 residues. Trimming took off 5 bases at V and 0 bases at J, with 17 bases between the two ends. CDR3 region: CAWAGGAVSSYNEQFF. CDR3 bases: TGTGCCTGGGCAGGTGGGGCGGTAAGCTCCTACAATGAGCAGTTCTTC.

The chain employs TRBV20-1 and TRBJ2-7, with 12 positions matching TRBD1. CDR3 size: 16 residues. J lost 3 bases, V lost 1 base, and 7 bases had no gene match. Germline assignment: CDR1 DFQATT and CDR2 SNEGSKA (reference sequence). The CDR3 DNA follows: TGCAGTGCTAGAGCTGGCGGGACAGGGGGCTTCTACGAGCAGTACTTC. This encodes CSARAGGTGGFYEQYF.

The table lists this clonotype with a few counts. The CDR3 DNA sequence: TGCAGTGCTTCTAGCGGGATCACCTACGAGCAGTACTTC. Encoded protein: CSASSGITYEQYF. V gene TRBV20-1 combines with J gene TRBJ2-7; 9 nucleotides match TRBD2. There are 13 residues in the CDR3. Trimming took 5 bases from V and 2 from J; bases not matched to a gene: 4. Germline assignment: CDR1 DFQATT and CDR2 SNEGSKA (reference sequence).

This clonotype was seen a few times. This sequence joins TRBV28 and TRBJ2-1; D is unclear. Germline V lookup: CDR1 MDHEN, CDR2 SYDVKM. The CDR3 contains 13 residues. Between the trimmed V and J ends, which lost 7 bases and 9 bases, there was a span of 16 bases. The CDR3 region has the DNA TGTGCCAGCACCTACCCCGACGGTGTTGAGCAGTTCTTC. It translates to CASTYPDGVEQFF.

V is TRBV12-3 or TRBV12-4 and J is TRBJ2-5; TRBD2 might be the D (5 bases). The ends were cut back, 1 base at V and 9 bases at J, with 15 bases in the middle. This CDR3 region has 14 residues. CDR3 loop: CASSLGASKEAQYF. The CDR3 coding sequence is TGTGCCAGCAGTTTAGGAGCGTCCAAGGAGGCCCAGTACTTC.

This clonotype was observed once. The rearrangement joins TRBV5-1 to TRBJ2-3; 8 bases are a match to TRBD2. Trimming at V came to 5 bases and at J to 2 bases, leaving 10 bases not matched to a gene. Per germline, CDR1 SGHRS and CDR2 YFSETQ. The CDR3 runs to 16 residues. CDR3 in amino acids: CASSLTSGVYTDTQYF. The CDR3 coding sequence is TGCGCCAGCAGTCTTACTAGCGGTGTATACACAGATACGCAGTATTTT.

The table lists this clonotype with a few counts. The V gene is TRBV20-1, the J gene TRBJ2-1; D remains ambiguous. V lost 1 base to trimming and J lost 9 bases, with 13 bases between them. The CDR3 spans 13 residues. The germline CDR1 and CDR2 sequences are DFQATT and SNEGSKA (reference sequence). The CDR3 bases are TGCAGTGCTAGAGTATTAAAGTCCCCTGAGCAGTTCTTC. Protein sequence: CSARVLKSPEQFF.

CDR3 region: CSARAGGGGDIQYF. The CDR3 DNA sequence: TGCAGTGCTAGAGCCGGGGGTGGAGGGGACATTCAGTACTTC. The gene calls are TRBV20-1 and TRBJ2-4; possible D gene TRBD2, 6 bases. Germline lookup yields CDR1 DFQATT and CDR2 SNEGSKA (reference sequence). Trimming stripped 1 base from V and 8 bases from J, with 15 bases between. This CDR3 spans 14 amino acids.